Detailed here is one TCR beta chain. Germline CDR1 is MDHEN and CDR2 is SYDVKM. CDR3 size: 16 residues. The V end lost 6 bases, the J end lost 2 bases, and 17 bases lay between the germline ends. This record belongs to a study of cytomegalovirus exposure and HLA in healthy donors. Assay: immunoSEQ multiplex PCR; the TCRdb copy retains only in-frame clones and omits some. The profile shows about 110,000 clones, under 97% of them singletons. V gene TRBV28 combines with J gene TRBJ2-1, with unresolved D. This TCR derives from a woman aged 18-29 years in good health and CMV-seronegative. The sample taken for sequencing was PBMCs. The CDR3 here is CASSQALADAYNEQFF. CDR3 coding DNA: TGTGCCAGCAGCCAGGCTCTTGCCGACGCCTACAATGAGCAGTTCTTC.